The T cell receptor beta chain under discussion was sequenced for a study of T-cell memory formation after mild COVID-19. This CDR3 is built from 16 residues. The germline CDR1 and CDR2 sequences are SGHTA and FQGNSA. With V trimmed by 2 bases and J by 4 bases, 8 bases remained unmatched. TCRdb processed the 5' RACE reads anew with MiXCR; each CDR3 protein has one entry. The sample lists 290,000 or so distinct CDR3 sequences, approximately 19% occurring once. For this clonotype: The antigen is undetermined.

Study-wide points: Day 15 to 85 contractors were CD4/CD8 balanced; later expanders leaned CD4+.

Sequenced: PBMCs or a T cell subset sorted from them (not recorded which). The chain uses TRBV7-2 and TRBJ1-5, with TRBD1 identical over 7 bases. The TCR sequence derives from a young man who had mild COVID-19 (a few samples of this study predate the infection). Cell type and time point are not known. CDR3 in amino acids: CASSLRSAGGNQPQHF. In nucleotides, the CDR3 is TGTGCCAGCAGCTTACGGTCGGCAGGGGGGAATCAGCCCCAGCATTTT.